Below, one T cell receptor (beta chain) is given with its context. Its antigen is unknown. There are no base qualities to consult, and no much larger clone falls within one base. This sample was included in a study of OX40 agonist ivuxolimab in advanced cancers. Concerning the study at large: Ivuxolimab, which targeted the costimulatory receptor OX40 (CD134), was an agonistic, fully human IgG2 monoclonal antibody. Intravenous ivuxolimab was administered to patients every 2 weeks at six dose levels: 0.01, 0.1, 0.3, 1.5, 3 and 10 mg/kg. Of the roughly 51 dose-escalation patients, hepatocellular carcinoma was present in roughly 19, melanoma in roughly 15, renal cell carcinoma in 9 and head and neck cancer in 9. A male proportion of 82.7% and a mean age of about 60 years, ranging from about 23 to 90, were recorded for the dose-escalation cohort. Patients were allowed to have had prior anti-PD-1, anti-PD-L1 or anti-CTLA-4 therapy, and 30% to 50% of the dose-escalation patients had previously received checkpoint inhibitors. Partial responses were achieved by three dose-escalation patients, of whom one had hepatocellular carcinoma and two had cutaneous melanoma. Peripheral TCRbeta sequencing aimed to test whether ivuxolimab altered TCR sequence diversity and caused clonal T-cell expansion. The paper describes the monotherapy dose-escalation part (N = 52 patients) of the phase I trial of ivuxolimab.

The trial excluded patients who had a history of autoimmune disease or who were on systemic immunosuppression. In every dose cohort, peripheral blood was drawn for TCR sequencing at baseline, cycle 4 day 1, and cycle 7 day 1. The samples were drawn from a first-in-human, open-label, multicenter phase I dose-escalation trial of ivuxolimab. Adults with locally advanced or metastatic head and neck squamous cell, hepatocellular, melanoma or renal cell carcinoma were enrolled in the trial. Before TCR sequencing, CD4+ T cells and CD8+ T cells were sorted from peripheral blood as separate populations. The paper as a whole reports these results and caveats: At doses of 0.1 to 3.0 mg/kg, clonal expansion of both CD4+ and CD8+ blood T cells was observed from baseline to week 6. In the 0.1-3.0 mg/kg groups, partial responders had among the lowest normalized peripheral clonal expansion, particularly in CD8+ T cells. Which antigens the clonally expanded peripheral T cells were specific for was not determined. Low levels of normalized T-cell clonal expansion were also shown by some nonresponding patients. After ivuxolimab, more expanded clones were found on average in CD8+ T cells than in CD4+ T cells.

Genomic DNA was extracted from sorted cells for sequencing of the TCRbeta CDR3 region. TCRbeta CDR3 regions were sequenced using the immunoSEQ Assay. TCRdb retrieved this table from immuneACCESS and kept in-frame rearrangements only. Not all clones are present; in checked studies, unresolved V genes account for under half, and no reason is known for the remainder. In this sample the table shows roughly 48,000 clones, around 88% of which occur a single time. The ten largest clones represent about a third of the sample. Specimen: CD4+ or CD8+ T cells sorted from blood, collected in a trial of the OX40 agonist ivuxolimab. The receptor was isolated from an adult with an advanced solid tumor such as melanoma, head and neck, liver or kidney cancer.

The CDR3 here reads CASSQNLYSNQPQHF. The bases are TGCGCCAGCAGCCAAAATTTATATAGCAATCAGCCCCAGCATTTT. The sequence is built from TRBV4-1 and TRBJ1-5, with no reliable assignment of the D segment. The germline V gene gives CDR1 as MGHRA and CDR2 as YSYEKL. Trimming costs V 2 bases and J 0 bases, and their ends lie 8 bases apart. From its cysteine to its phenylalanine, the CDR3 spans 15 amino acids. Left in the record is the CDR3 DNA by itself, 45 bases read in frame from the first base.